The present T cell receptor beta chain was sequenced within a study of T cell repertoires in cytomegalovirus infection. The wider study: Carrying CMV and the relevant HLA type showed in public TCR beta signatures. Findings of the study overall: Public TCR beta family frequency separated CMV-and-HLA carriers, including in an independent cohort. In two of eight donors, the top clonotype was HLA-C-restricted CMV-specific.

The CDR3 runs 19 residues. Per the germline V gene, CDR1 is SGHNT and CDR2 is YENEEA. The V gene lost 3 bases and the J gene lost 0 bases, with 21 bases spanning the gap. Using its own MiXCR run on the reads, TCRdb lists one record per CDR3 protein. Here the sample spans some 450,000 distinct CDR3 sequences, approximately 33% being singletons. On this clonotype itself: Its specificity is unknown.

This TCR was sampled from a human donor in good health (CMV status not recorded). Some clones in this sample may be carry-over from other donors' samples. Sequencing was done on a sample of PBMCs. The chain links TRBV11-3 to TRBJ2-1; tentative D call: TRBD2 (6 bases). CDR3 sequence: CASSLRGALPYSSYNEQFF. CDR3 nucleotides: TGTGCCAGCAGCTTGCGCGGGGCCCTCCCTTATAGCTCCTACAATGAGCAGTTCTTC. The full variable domain, with the rest looked up from reference TRBV11-3 and TRBJ2-1, is EAGVVQSPRYKIIEKKQPVAFWCNPISGHNTLYWYLQNLGQGPELLIRYENEEAVDDSQLPKDRFSAERLKGVDSTLKIQPAELGDSAVYLCASSLRGALPYSSYNEQFFGPGTRLTVL.